This T cell receptor (beta chain) was recorded in a study of T cells in Graves' hyperthyroidism and ophthalmopathy. Study-wide background: Initial diagnosis, before any treatment, was when peripheral blood was collected.

When ophthalmopathy did not progress within 18 months, Graves' hyperthyroidism was considered stable. The study enrolled patients aged 18 to 65 with newly diagnosed hyperthyroidism of under 2 months' duration. For the diagnoses, clinical symptoms, serum thyroxine and TRAb, thyroid ultrasound and orbital computed tomography were used. This clonotype was recorded at least ten times. Germline-derived CDR1 and CDR2 are MDHEN and SYDVKM. V was shortened by 5 bases and J by 8 bases, with 25 bases between the two germline ends. The length of the CDR3 is 17 residues. Template material for amplifying TCR beta CDR3 regions consisted of RNA transcripts. With the HTBI primer set, the TCR CDR3 went through a first round of RT-PCR. TCRdb called the multiplex PCR reads again in MiXCR, with one record for every CDR3 protein. The table includes hundreds of thousands of distinct CDR3 sequences, roughly 19% detected once.

The clonotype comes from a woman aged 18-29 years with Graves' hyperthyroidism. V and J are TRBV28 and TRBJ2-4, with D tentatively TRBD1 (5 bases). The material sequenced was blood. CDR3: CASSPLLDSDLGDIQYF. In nucleotides, the CDR3 is TGTGCCAGCAGTCCCCTCCTCGACAGTGACCTTGGGGACATTCAGTACTTC.